This T cell receptor beta chain was sequenced for a study of CD8+CD57+ T cells in acquired aplastic anemia. Findings and limits, study-wide: The number of CD8+ CDR3 sequences shared by patients and controls was 25 to 35. No significant difference in CD8+ Simpson's diversity was found between patients and controls.

TCR beta VDJ and CDR3 were profiled, and genomic DNA was the template. One entry per CDR3 protein, called by TCRdb with MiXCR from the reads. The table shows approximately 200,000 distinct CDR3 sequences, with roughly 50% occurring only once. CD8+CD57+ cell expansion, shown by flow cytometry, had occurred in the patients selected for sequencing. Of note for this clonotype: What it binds is not known.

Germline loops: CDR1 KGHDR, CDR2 SFDVKD. The CDR3 extends over 14 amino acids. The V and J ends lost 11 bases and 5 bases, in that order; junction bases with no gene match: 11. Sequencing used sorted CD4+, CD8+, or CD8+CD57+ T cells (not recorded which) from PBMCs. The TCR originated in a human donor with aplastic anemia. This sequence joins TRBV24-1 and TRBJ2-7; 10 bases are a match to TRBD2. The CDR3 is CASRAGLAVDEQYF. CDR3 bases: TGTGCCAGCAGAGCCGGACTAGCGGTGGACGAGCAGTACTTC.